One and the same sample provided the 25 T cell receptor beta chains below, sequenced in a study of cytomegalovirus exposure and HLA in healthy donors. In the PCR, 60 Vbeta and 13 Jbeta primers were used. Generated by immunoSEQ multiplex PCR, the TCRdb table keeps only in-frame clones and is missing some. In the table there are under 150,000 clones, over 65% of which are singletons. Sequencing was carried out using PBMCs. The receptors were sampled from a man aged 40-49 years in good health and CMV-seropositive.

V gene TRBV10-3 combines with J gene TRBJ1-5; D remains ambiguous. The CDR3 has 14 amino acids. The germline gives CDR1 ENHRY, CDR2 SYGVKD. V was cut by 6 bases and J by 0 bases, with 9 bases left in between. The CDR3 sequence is CAISAGDSNQPQHF. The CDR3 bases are TGTGCCATCAGCGCCGGGGATAGCAATCAGCCCCAGCATTTT.

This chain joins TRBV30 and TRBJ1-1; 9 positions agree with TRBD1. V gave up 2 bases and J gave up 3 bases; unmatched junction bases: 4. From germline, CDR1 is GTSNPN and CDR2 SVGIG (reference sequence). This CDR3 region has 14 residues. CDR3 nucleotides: TGTGCCTGGAGTACCCGGGACAGGGACACTGAAGCTTTCTTT. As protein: CAWSTRDRDTEAFF.

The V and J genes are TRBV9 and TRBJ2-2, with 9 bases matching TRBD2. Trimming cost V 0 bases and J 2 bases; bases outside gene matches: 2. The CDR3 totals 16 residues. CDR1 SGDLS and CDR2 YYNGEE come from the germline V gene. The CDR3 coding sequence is TGTGCCAGCAGCGTAGGGCTAGCGGGAAACACCGGGGAGCTGTTTTTT. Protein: CASSVGLAGNTGELFF.

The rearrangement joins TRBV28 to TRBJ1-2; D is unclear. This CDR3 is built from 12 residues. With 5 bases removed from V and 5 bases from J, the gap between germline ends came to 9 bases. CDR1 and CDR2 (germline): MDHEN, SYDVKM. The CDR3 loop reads CASSETRYGYTF. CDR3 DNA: TGTGCCAGCAGTGAAACAAGATATGGCTACACCTTC.

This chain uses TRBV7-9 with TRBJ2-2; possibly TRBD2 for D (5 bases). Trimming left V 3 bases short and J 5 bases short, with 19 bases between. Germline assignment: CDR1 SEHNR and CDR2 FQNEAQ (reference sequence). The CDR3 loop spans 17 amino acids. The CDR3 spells CASSFWVLGEKTGELFF. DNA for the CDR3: TGTGCCAGCAGCTTCTGGGTTCTCGGGGAAAAGACCGGGGAGCTGTTTTTT. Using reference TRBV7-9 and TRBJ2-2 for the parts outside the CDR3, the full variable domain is DTGVSQNPRHKITKRGQNVTFRCDPISEHNRLYWYRQTLGQGPEFLTYFQNEAQLEKSRLLSDRFSAERPKGSFSTLEIQRTEQGDSAMYLCASSFWVLGEKTGELFFGEGSRLTVL.

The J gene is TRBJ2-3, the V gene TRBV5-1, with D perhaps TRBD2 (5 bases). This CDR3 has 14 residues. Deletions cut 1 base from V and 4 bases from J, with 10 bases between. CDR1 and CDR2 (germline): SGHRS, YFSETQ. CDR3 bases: TGCGCCAGCAGCTTGAACGGGGAAGCAGATACGCAGTATTTT. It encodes CASSLNGEADTQYF.

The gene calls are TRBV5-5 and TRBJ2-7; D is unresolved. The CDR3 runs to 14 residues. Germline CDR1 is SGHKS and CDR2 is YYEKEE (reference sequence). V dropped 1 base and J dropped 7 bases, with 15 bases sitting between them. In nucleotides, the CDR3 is TGTGCCAGCAGCTTGAACTATAACCCGCTTGAGCAGTACTTC. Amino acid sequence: CASSLNYNPLEQYF.

CDR3 sequence: CAAASGGASYEQYF. For the CDR3, the DNA is TGTGCCGCCGCCTCAGGGGGTGCCTCCTACGAGCAGTACTTC. This rearrangement joins TRBV19 to TRBJ2-7; TRBD1 matches 7 bases. Germline V lookup: CDR1 LNHDA, CDR2 SQIVND (reference sequence). The V segment lost 11 bases and the J segment 0 bases; nucleotides outside the gene matches: 10. This CDR3 contains 14 residues.

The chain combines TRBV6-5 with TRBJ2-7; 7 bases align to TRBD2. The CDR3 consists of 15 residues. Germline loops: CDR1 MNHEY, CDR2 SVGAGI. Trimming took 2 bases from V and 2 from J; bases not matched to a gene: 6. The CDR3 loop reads CASSYGPSGPYEQYF. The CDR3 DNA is TGTGCCAGCAGTTACGGGCCTAGCGGCCCCTACGAGCAGTACTTC.

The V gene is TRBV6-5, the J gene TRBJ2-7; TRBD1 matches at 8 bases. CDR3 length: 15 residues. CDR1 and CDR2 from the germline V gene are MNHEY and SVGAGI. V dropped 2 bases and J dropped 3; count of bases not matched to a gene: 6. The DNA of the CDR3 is TGTGCCAGCAGTTACACCCGAACAGGGGGCTACGAGCAGTACTTC. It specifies CASSYTRTGGYEQYF.

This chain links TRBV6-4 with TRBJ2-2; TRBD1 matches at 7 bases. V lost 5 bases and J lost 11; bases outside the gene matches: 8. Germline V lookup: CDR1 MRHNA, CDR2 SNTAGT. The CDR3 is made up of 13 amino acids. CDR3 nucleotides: TGTGCCAGCAGTCCAGGGACAGCCAACGAGCTGTTTTTT. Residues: CASSPGTANELFF.

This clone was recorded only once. The CDR3 coding sequence is TGTGCCAGCAGCTTTGAAAGGAACAGGCTTTATGGCTACACCTTC. This codes for CASSFERNRLYGYTF. The gene calls are TRBV7-9 and TRBJ1-2, with a weak D call TRBD1 (5 bases). V was pared by 3 bases and J by 5 bases, with 16 bases between. CDR3 length: 15 amino acids. Germline V CDR1 and CDR2: SEHNR, FQNEAQ (reference sequence).

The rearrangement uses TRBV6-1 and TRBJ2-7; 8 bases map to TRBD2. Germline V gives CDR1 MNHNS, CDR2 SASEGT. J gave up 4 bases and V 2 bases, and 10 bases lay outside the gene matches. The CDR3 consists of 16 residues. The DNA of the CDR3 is TGTGCCAGCAGTGAATATGGCAGCGGGGGCTCTTACGAGCAGTACTTC. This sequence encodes CASSEYGSGGSYEQYF.

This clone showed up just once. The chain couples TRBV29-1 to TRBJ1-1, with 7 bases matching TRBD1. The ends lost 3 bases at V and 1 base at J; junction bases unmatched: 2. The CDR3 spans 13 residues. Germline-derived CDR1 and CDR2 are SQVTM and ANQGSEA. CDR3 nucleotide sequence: TGCAGCGTTGAGGGGACAGAGAACACTGAAGCTTTCTTT. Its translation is CSVEGTENTEAFF.

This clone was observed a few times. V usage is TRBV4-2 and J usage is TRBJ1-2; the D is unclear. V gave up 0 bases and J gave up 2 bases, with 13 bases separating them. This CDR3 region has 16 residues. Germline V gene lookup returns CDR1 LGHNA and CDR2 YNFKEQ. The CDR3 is CASSQDQAGDNYGYTF. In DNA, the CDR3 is TGTGCCAGCAGCCAAGATCAGGCAGGCGACAACTATGGCTACACCTTC.

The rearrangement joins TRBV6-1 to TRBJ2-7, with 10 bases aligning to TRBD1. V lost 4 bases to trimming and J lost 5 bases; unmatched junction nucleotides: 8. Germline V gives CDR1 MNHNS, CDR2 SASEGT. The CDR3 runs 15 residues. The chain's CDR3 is CASSGGGTGDNEQYF. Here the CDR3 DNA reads TGTGCCAGCAGTGGTGGCGGGACAGGGGACAACGAGCAGTACTTC.

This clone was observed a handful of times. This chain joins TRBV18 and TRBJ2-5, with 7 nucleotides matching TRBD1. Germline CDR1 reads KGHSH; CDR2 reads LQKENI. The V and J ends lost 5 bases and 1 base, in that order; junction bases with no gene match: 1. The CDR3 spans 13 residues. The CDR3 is CASSTGAQETQYF. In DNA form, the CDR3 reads TGTGCCAGCTCAACAGGGGCCCAAGAGACCCAGTACTTC.

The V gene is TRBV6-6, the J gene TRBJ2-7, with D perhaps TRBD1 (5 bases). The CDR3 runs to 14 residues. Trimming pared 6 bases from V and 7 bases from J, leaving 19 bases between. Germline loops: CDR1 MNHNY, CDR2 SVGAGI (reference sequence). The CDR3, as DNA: TGTGCCAGCAGACCGCAGGGTAAGGTTGAGGAGCAGTACTTC. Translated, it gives CASRPQGKVEEQYF.

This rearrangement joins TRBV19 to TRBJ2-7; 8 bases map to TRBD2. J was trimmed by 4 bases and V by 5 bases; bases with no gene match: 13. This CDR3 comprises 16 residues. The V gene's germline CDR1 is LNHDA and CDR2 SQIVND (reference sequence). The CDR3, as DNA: TGTGCCAGTAGTCCGATCGCCAGCGGGAGTACATACGAGCAGTACTTC. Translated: CASSPIASGSTYEQYF.

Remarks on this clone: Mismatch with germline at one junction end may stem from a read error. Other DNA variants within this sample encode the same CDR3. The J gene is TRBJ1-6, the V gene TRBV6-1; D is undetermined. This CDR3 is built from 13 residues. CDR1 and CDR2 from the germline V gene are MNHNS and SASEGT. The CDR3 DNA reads TGTGCCAGTACCGGGAGTCTGAATTCCCCCCTCCACTTT. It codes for CASTGSLNSPLHF.

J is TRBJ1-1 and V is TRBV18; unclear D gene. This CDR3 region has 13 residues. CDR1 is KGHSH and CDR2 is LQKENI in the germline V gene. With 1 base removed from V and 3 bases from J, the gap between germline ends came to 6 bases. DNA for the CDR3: TGTGCCAGCTCACCACGGTCGGACACTGAAGCTTTCTTT. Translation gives CASSPRSDTEAFF.

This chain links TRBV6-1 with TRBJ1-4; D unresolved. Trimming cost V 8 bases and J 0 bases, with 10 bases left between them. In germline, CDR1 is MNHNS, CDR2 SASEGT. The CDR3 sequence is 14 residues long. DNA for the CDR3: TGTGCCAGCCAAGGCGGTGCAACTAATGAAAAACTGTTTTTT. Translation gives CASQGGATNEKLFF.

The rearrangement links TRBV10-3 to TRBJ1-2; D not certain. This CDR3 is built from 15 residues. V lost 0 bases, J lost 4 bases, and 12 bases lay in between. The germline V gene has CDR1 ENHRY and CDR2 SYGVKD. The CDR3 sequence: CAISESPYSTYGYTF. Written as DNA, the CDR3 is TGTGCCATCAGTGAGTCCCCATACTCAACCTATGGCTACACCTTC.

CDR3 bases: TGTGCCAGCAGTGCCGGGACTAGCGACACAGATACGCAGTATTTT. Translation: CASSAGTSDTDTQYF. The chain is built from TRBV6-4 and TRBJ2-3; 10 bases align to TRBD2. CDR1 and CDR2 from the germline V gene are MRHNA and SNTAGT. The V gene end was trimmed by 4 bases and the J gene end by 2 bases; junction bases not matched to a gene: 3. This CDR3 is built from 15 residues.

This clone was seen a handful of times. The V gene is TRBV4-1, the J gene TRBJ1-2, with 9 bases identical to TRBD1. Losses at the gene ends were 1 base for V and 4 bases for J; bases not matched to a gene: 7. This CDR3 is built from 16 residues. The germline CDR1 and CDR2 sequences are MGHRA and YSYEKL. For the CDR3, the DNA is TGCGCCAGCAGCCAAGCGGACAGGGGTGGATCCTATGGCTACACCTTC. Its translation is CASSQADRGGSYGYTF.